The 10 T cell receptor beta chains below were found in one sample sequenced in a study of blood T cell repertoires in COVID-19. The method was immunoSEQ multiplex PCR; TCRdb's version includes in-frame clones alone and lacks a portion of them. The sample records 300,000 to 350,000 clones, around 89% being singletons. Sequencing used peripheral blood. These receptors came from a woman in her 40s with COVID-19, enrolled during active disease.

V and J are TRBV7-2 and TRBJ1-2; TRBD1 aligns across 7 bases. The CDR3 length is 15 residues. The V gene end was trimmed by 5 bases and the J gene end by 4 bases; junction bases not matched to a gene: 10. Germline loops: CDR1 SGHTA, CDR2 FQGNSA. CDR3 sequence (DNA): TGTGCCAGCAGCCTCCGGCAGGGGGTAGGCTATGGCTACACCTTC. This sequence encodes CASSLRQGVGYGYTF. Together with reference TRBV7-2 and TRBJ1-2, the CDR3 gives the full variable domain: GAGVSQSPSNKVTEKGKDVELRCDPISGHTALYWYRQSLGQGLEFLIYFQGNSAPDKSGLPSDRFSAERTGGSVSTLTIQRTQQEDSAVYLCASSLRQGVGYGYTFGSGTRLTVV.

This clone was seen only a few times. This chain links TRBV7-2 with TRBJ2-2; 8 bases agree with TRBD2. The germline CDR1 and CDR2 sequences are SGHTA and FQGNSA. The CDR3 covers 16 residues. The trim removed 7 bases at V and 6 bases at J, leaving 13 bases unmatched. The CDR3 bases are TGTGCCAGCAACTATCGAGCGGGGGCCGCCGCCGGGGAGCTGTTTTTT. Its protein product is CASNYRAGAAAGELFF.

The count of this clone is one. V usage is TRBV9 and J usage is TRBJ1-2, with a tentative D call TRBD1 (5 bases). The CDR3 sequence is 19 residues long. The germline gives CDR1 SGDLS, CDR2 YYNGEE. The V gene lost 4 bases and the J gene lost 0 bases, with 25 bases spanning the gap. CDR3 amino acids: CASSPALSSGGSTNYGYTF. Here the CDR3 DNA reads TGTGCCAGCAGCCCCGCGCTATCGTCGGGGGGTTCTACTAACTATGGCTACACCTTC. Full variable domain (missing parts from reference TRBV9 and TRBJ1-2): DSGVTQTPKHLITATGQRVTLRCSPRSGDLSVYWYQQSLDQGLQFLIQYYNGEERAKGNILERFSAQQFPDLHSELNLSSLELGDSALYFCASSPALSSGGSTNYGYTFGSGTRLTVV.

The chain links TRBV11-3 to TRBJ2-2, with unresolved D. V lost 0 bases and J 4 bases, leaving 15 bases between the germline ends. This CDR3 is built from 17 residues. Germline V CDR1 and CDR2: SGHNT, YENEEA. The CDR3 sequence: CASSLDQSGLFTGELFF. The CDR3 DNA follows: TGTGCCAGCAGCTTAGATCAAAGTGGGCTCTTCACCGGGGAGCTGTTTTTT.

In its sample, this clone was seen once. The genes are TRBV30 and TRBJ1-5; 8 bases match TRBD1. The length of the CDR3 is 16 residues. The germline V gene encodes CDR1 GTSNPN and CDR2 SVGIG (reference sequence). J was trimmed by 9 bases and V by 0 bases; bases with no gene match: 13. CDR3: CAWSVQTGRGLPPQHF. The CDR3 bases are TGTGCCTGGAGTGTCCAGACGGGCAGGGGGCTTCCGCCCCAGCATTTT.

The CDR3, as DNA: TGCGCCAGCAGCTTGGCACAGATCCAAGAGACCCAGTACTTC. It translates to CASSLAQIQETQYF. The V gene is TRBV5-1, the J gene TRBJ2-5, with D unresolved. CDR1 and CDR2 from the germline V gene are SGHRS and YFSETQ. The CDR3 spans 14 residues. With 0 bases removed from V and 1 base from J, the gap between germline ends came to 7 bases.

The rearrangement links TRBV5-6 to TRBJ2-7; 7 bases align to TRBD1. Germline V CDR1 and CDR2: SGHDT, YYEEEE. V dropped 4 bases and J dropped 2; count of bases not matched to a gene: 12. The CDR3 has 16 amino acids. CDR3 residues: CASSMRSGTATYEQYF. The DNA of the CDR3 is TGTGCCAGCAGCATGAGATCCGGGACAGCCACCTACGAGCAGTACTTC.

V is TRBV19 and J is TRBJ2-3; 8 nucleotides align to TRBD1. V lost 3 bases, J lost 4 bases, and 9 bases stayed unmatched. Germline V gene lookup returns CDR1 LNHDA and CDR2 SQIVND (reference sequence). The CDR3 loop spans 16 amino acids. The CDR3 DNA reads as TGTGCCAGTAGTATTTTCCAGGGGGCATTCTCAGATACGCAGTATTTT. Translating it yields CASSIFQGAFSDTQYF.

This chain uses TRBV28 with TRBJ1-1; tentatively, D is TRBD1 (5 bases). The V gene's germline CDR1 is MDHEN and CDR2 SYDVKM. This CDR3 contains 14 residues. V was pared by 2 bases and J by 6 bases, with 13 bases between. The CDR3 DNA is TGTGCCAGCAGTTTACAGGGCTGGGTGGCTGAAGCTTTCTTT. The encoded protein is CASSLQGWVAEAFF.

The chain combines TRBV9 with TRBJ2-1; 7 bases line up with TRBD1. V dropped 5 bases and J dropped 13; count of bases not matched to a gene: 12. Looked up from germline, CDR1 is SGDLS and CDR2 is YYNGEE. CDR3 size: 13 residues. The CDR3 sequence is CASRASQGNEQFF. The CDR3 DNA follows: TGTGCCAGCAGGGCTTCACAGGGGAACGAACAGTTCTTC.